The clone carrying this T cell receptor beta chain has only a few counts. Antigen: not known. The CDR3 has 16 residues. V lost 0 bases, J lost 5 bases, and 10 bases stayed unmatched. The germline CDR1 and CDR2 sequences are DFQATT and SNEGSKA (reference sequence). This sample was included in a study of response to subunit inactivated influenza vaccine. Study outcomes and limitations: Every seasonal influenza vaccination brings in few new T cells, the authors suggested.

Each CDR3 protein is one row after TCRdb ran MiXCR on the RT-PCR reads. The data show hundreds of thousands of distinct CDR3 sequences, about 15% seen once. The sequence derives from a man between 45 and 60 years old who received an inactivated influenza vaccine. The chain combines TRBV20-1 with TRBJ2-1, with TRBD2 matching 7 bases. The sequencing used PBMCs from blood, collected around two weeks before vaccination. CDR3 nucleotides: TGCAGTGCTAGAGATATCGTGGCTAGCGGTCACAATGAGCAGTTCTTC. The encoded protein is CSARDIVASGHNEQFF.